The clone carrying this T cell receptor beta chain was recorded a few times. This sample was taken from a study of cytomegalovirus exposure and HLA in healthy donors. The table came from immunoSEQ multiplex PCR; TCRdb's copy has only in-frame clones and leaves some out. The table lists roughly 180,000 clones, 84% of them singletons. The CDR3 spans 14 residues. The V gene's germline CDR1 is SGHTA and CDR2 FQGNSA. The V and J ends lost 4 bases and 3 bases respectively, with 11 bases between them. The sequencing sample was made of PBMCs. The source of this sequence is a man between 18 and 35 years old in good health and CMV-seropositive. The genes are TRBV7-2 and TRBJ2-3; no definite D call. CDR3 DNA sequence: TGTGCCAGCAGCTACACTTTGACAACAGATACGCAGTATTTT. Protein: CASSYTLTTDTQYF.